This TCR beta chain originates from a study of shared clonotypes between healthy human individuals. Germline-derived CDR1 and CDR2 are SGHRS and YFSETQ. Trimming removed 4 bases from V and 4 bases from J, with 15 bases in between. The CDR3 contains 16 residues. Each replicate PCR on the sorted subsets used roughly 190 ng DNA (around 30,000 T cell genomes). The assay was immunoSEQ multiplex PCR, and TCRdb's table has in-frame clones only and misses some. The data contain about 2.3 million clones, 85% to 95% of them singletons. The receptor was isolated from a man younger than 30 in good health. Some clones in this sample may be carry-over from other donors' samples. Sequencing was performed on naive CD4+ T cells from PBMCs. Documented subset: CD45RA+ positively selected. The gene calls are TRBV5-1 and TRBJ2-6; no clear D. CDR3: CASSPQTTAGANVLTF. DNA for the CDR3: TGCGCCAGCAGCCCCCAAACAACGGCAGGGGCCAACGTCCTGACTTTC.